The rows below give T cell receptor beta chains drawn from one sample of a study of cytomegalovirus exposure and HLA in healthy donors. Produced via immunoSEQ multiplex PCR; TCRdb's table is partial and in-frame only. The repertoire includes hundreds of thousands of clones, around four fifths of them detected once, and 0.58% sits in the top ten. The sequenced sample consisted of PBMCs. Receptors were obtained from a woman aged 40 to 49 in good health and CMV-seronegative. Both conserved end residues are part of each CDR3.

v_call | cdr3_aa
TRBV9 | CASSSGSGLDGYTF
TRBV18 | CASSPRAGHEKLFF
TRBV7-6 | CASSLEGVTQYF
TRBV29-1 | CSVEGPGSYEQYF
TRBV5-1 | CASSLEGHRMTNEKLFF
TRBV7-9 | CASKAEGALYNEQFF
TRBV7-6 | CASSGAPGQGTNYGYTF
TRBV28 | CASSSETVNTEAFF
TRBV6-6 | CASSQNSGGSYNEQFF
TRBV19 | CASSIESSSYNSPLHF
TRBV10-3 | CAISERITGGDEKLFF
TRBV9 | CASSVDGRSSTDTQYF
TRBV5-5 | CASSLARTVYEQYF
TRBV11-1 | CASSLGARGNTEAFF
TRBV7-8 | CASSLIQGALTGELFF
TRBV5-4 | CASSGRQGEGTEAFF
TRBV15 | CATSRDSSRAADTQYF
TRBV28 | CASSSGTLLEQFF
TRBV18 | CASSHSGSKQFF
TRBV7-9 | CASSLLRVAEAFF
TRBV6-5 | CASRTGTDNSPLHF
TRBV9 | CASSVGPGVGTGELFF
TRBV4-2 | CASSSAGTEYEQYF
TRBV4-2 | CASSQVAGLAGPDTQYF
TRBV11-2 | CASSYGTGLNTEAFF
TRBV18 | CASSPRQGAGETQYF
TRBV5-1 | CASSLWGGGSGNTIYF
TRBV5-6 | CASSQRQGYGYTF
TRBV2 | CASGGTANTEAFF
TRBV19 | CASSIAGVTEAFF
TRBV15 | CATSRDPDTQYF
TRBV10-3 | CATQGDGYGYTF
TRBV5-4 | CASSLGTDLYYEQYF
TRBV7-8 | CASRPGEFTYNEQFF
TRBV5-1 | CASSLLAGGDNEQFF
TRBV25-1 | CASSVGANYGYTF
TRBV5-6 | CASSLTAPATNEKLFF
TRBV7-7 | CASSLIAGGSNEQFF
TRBV19 | CASRWEAGELFF
TRBV5-4 | CASSLVLGSEQYF
TRBV28 | CASSQGHFPAGQPQHF
TRBV5-5 | CASSLFQGDQPQHF
TRBV10-2 | CASSESTGKVTTQYF
TRBV9 | CASSAGTTNEQFF
TRBV7-9 | CASSLTADSGNTIYF
TRBV5-4 | CASSSKKITQGAGELFF
TRBV6-6 | CASRPQVTGANVLTF
TRBV2 | CASSDLGIGSGYTF
TRBV7-9 | CASSSNRGDRGLMDEQYF
TRBV4-2 | CASSQEASGGYNEQFF
TRBV11-2 | CASSLLPGQGASTGELFF
TRBV9 | CASSVASTDTQYF
TRBV6-5 | CASSYSRDWTEAFF
TRBV7-6 | CASSLALGGAEQFF
TRBV6-4 | CASSGTGSDTQYF
TRBV25-1 | CASKGQSSYNEQFF